These 16 T cell receptor beta chains originate from one sample sequenced in a study of regulatory T cells in long-lasting Graves disease. Researchers made TCR beta libraries by using iRepertoire HTBI primers and running Arm-PCR on CDR3 regions. Each CDR3 protein gets one entry after TCRdb re-called the multiplex PCR reads with MiXCR. The data show fewer than 400,000 distinct CDR3 sequences, around 20% seen once. Time point defined: persistent/refractory GD, antithyroid drugs over 5 years with positive TRAb. PBMC-derived RNA was used for the TCR library. The sequences come from peripheral blood mononuclear cells (PBMCs), collected when the disease was refractory, from a patient treated with antithyroid drugs. The receptors derive from a female donor with Graves disease.

This clonotype was detected many times. The chain has TRBV3-1 and TRBJ2-5; 7 nucleotides align to TRBD2. The trim removed 0 bases at V and 4 bases at J, leaving 5 bases unmatched. Germline V gene lookup returns CDR1 LGHDT and CDR2 YNNKEL (reference sequence). The CDR3 has 15 residues. This CDR3 is CASSQDASGIETQYF. In DNA, the CDR3 is TGTGCCAGCAGCCAAGATGCAAGCGGGATAGAGACCCAGTACTTC.

The chain uses TRBV20-1 and TRBJ2-1; TRBD1 matches at 7 bases. V trimming: 3 bases; J trimming: 4 bases; junction bases outside the gene matches: 9. Germline loops: CDR1 DFQATT, CDR2 SNEGSKA (reference sequence). This CDR3 contains 15 residues. CDR3 nucleotides: TGCAGTGCTAGTCCCACAGGGGCGCCGTACAATGAGCAGTTCTTC. Translating it yields CSASPTGAPYNEQFF.

This clonotype was detected a few times. The CDR3 here is CAWSVRQGDYGYTF. The CDR3 coding sequence is TGTGCCTGGAGTGTACGTCAGGGCGACTATGGCTACACCTTC. The chain combines TRBV30 with TRBJ1-2; D is perhaps TRBD1 (5 bases). V was shortened by 0 bases and J by 3 bases, with 11 bases between the two germline ends. The CDR3 runs to 14 residues. Germline CDR1 is GTSNPN and CDR2 is SVGIG (reference sequence).

This clonotype has only a few counts. This chain links TRBV7-3 with TRBJ1-5; the D is unclear. Germline loops: CDR1 SGHTA, CDR2 FQGTGA. The CDR3 spans 12 residues. With 9 bases removed from V and 4 bases from J, the gap between germline ends came to 10 bases. CDR3 amino acids: CASPWGNQPQHF. Here the CDR3 DNA reads TGTGCCAGTCCCTGGGGAAATCAGCCCCAGCATTTT.

V usage is TRBV19 and J usage is TRBJ2-2; 13 bases agree with TRBD2. Trimming took 6 bases from V and 1 from J; bases not matched to a gene: 17. The CDR3 length is 21 residues. CDR1 LNHDA and CDR2 SQIVND come from the germline V gene (reference sequence). This chain's CDR3 is CASRKKTGTSGTEGNTGELFF. CDR3 sequence (DNA): TGTGCCAGTAGAAAAAAAACCGGGACTAGCGGGACGGAAGGGAACACCGGGGAGCTGTTTTTT.

This clonotype has at least ten counts. The chain employs TRBV20-1 and TRBJ2-5, with 14 bases aligning to TRBD2. This CDR3 spans 17 amino acids. Per the germline V gene, CDR1 is DFQATT and CDR2 is SNEGSKA (reference sequence). V gave up 0 bases and J gave up 1 base; unmatched junction bases: 4. The CDR3 DNA sequence: TGCAGTGCTAGAGATCGGGGGACTAGCGGGGGCCAAGAGACCCAGTACTTC. It specifies CSARDRGTSGGQETQYF.

This clonotype was counted only a few times. The chain couples TRBV4-1 to TRBJ2-7; no firm D call. CDR3 length: 16 residues. Germline assignment: CDR1 MGHRA and CDR2 YSYEKL. V lost 1 base, J lost 4 bases, and 17 bases lay in between. This CDR3 is CASSQVHSSPSYEQYF. The CDR3 DNA is TGCGCCAGCAGCCAAGTCCATTCTTCTCCCTCATACGAGCAGTACTTC.

The rearrangement uses TRBV24-1 and TRBJ1-5; no firm D call. V shed 3 bases and J shed 2 bases, with 10 bases lying between them. The CDR3 runs to 15 residues. Germline V CDR1 and CDR2: KGHDR, SFDVKD. For the CDR3, the DNA is TGTGCCACCAGTGATGGTCATCCGGGCAATCAGCCCCAGCATTTT. This encodes CATSDGHPGNQPQHF.

This clonotype was detected ten times or more. The chain couples TRBV20-1 to TRBJ1-1; D ambiguous. Trimming removed 1 base at V and 3 bases at J, with 9 bases between. The CDR3 length is 13 residues. Germline V gene sequence: CDR1 DFQATT, CDR2 SNEGSKA (reference sequence). CDR3 coding DNA: TGCAGTGCTAGAGGGATTGCGTACACTGAAGCTTTCTTT. Its translation: CSARGIAYTEAFF.

This clonotype was detected many times. The chain carries TRBV7-2 and TRBJ2-7; TRBD1 matches at 7 bases. V was clipped by 5 bases and J by 2 bases; unmatched bases: 6. CDR3 length: 14 residues. Looked up from germline, CDR1 is SGHTA and CDR2 is FQGNSA. The CDR3 DNA sequence: TGTGCCAGCAGCGCGTACAGGGGCGCCTACGAGCAGTACTTC. The encoded protein is CASSAYRGAYEQYF.

This chain connects TRBV19 to TRBJ1-4; D is possibly TRBD1 (6 bases). CDR3 size: 14 residues. CDR1 is LNHDA and CDR2 is SQIVND in the germline V gene (reference sequence). V lost 7 bases and J lost 7, with 16 bases in between. CDR3 sequence (DNA): TGTGCCAGTAATGATGGACAGTGGTTTGAAAAACTGTTTTTT. It yields the protein CASNDGQWFEKLFF. The whole variable domain, filled in from reference TRBV19 and TRBJ1-4, reads DGGITQSPKYLFRKEGQNVTLSCEQNLNHDAMYWYRQDPGQGLRLIYYSQIVNDFQKGDIAEGYSVSREKKESFPLTVTSAQKNPTAFYLCASNDGQWFEKLFFGSGTQLSVL.

This clonotype was recorded at least ten times. This chain uses TRBV3-1 with TRBJ1-1; TRBD1 might be the D (5 bases). V dropped 8 bases and J dropped 3 bases, with 13 bases sitting between them. CDR1 and CDR2 from the germline V gene are LGHDT and YNNKEL (reference sequence). The CDR3 runs 13 residues. The CDR3 region is CASGVGADTEAFF. CDR3 nucleotides: TGTGCCAGCGGCGTCGGGGCGGACACTGAAGCTTTCTTT.

In regard to this clonotype: A much larger clonotype is one base distant, so this may be a read error. The rearrangement links TRBV6-6 to TRBJ1-1; D unclear. The CDR3 consists of 16 residues. V dropped 0 bases and J dropped 4 bases, with 15 bases sitting between them. Germline V gives CDR1 MNHNY, CDR2 SVGAGI (reference sequence). In nucleotides, the CDR3 is TGTGCCAGCAGTTACTCGAGTTACACCGTGAGCACTGAAGCTTTCTTT. Protein sequence: CASSYSSYTVSTEAFF.

This clonotype was seen more than once but under ten times. The V and J genes are TRBV19 and TRBJ2-2; no clear D. There are 15 residues in the CDR3. Germline assignment: CDR1 LNHDA and CDR2 SQIVND (reference sequence). V dropped 6 bases and J dropped 5 bases, with 16 bases sitting between them. The CDR3 DNA sequence: TGTGCCAGTAGGTTGTTAGCCCTCGGTACCGGGGAGCTGTTTTTT. It yields the protein CASRLLALGTGELFF.

As for this clonotype: This could be a read error, since a much larger clone is one nucleotide away. The V and J genes are TRBV15 and TRBJ2-5; D remains ambiguous. Between the trimmed V and J ends, which lost 0 bases and 1 base, there was a span of 9 bases. The CDR3 length is 15 residues. The germline V gene has CDR1 LNHNV and CDR2 YYDKDF (reference sequence). In DNA form, the CDR3 reads TGTGCCACCAGCAGAGAACTCGGACCCCAAGAGACCCAGTACTTC. It specifies CATSRELGPQETQYF. Full variable domain (outside the CDR3, taken from reference TRBV15 and TRBJ2-5): DAMVIQNPRYQVTQFGKPVTLSCSQTLNHNVMYWYQQKSSQAPKLLFHYYDKDFNNEADTPDNFQSRRPNTSFCFLDIRSPGLGDTAMYLCATSRELGPQETQYFGPGTRLLVL.

Concerning this clonotype itself: An end of the junction does not agree with germline; a read error may underlie this. The CDR3 reads CASSSHRQADTQCF. CDR3 DNA: TGTGCCAGCAGTTCTCACAGACAGGCAGATACGCAGTGTTTT. The chain joins TRBV28 to TRBJ2-3, with D tentatively TRBD1 (6 bases). Germline values: CDR1 MDHEN, CDR2 SYDVKM. CDR3 size: 14 residues.